These T cell receptor beta chains were read from a single sample in a study of T cell changes during pregnancy in multiple sclerosis. TCRdb's table, derived via immunoSEQ multiplex PCR, lists solely in-frame clones and lacks some. The table records roughly 40,000 clones, around 90% of them present only once. Here the sequenced sample was CD4+ T cells from peripheral blood mononuclear cells, taken in the first trimester of pregnancy. These receptors all stem from a female donor with multiple sclerosis, enrolled in a pregnancy study. Each CDR3 is given with its conserved first and last residue. A D gene is named only where the DNA matches it firmly. Expanded clones are given a class, and other clones once, few, many or no size at all.

d_call j_call v_call clone_size cdr3_aa cdr3_nt
TRBD2 TRBJ2-2 TRBV10-3 NA CAISLGLKNTGELFF TGTGCCATCAGTTTGGGACTAAAGAACACCGGGGAGCTGTTTTTT
NA TRBJ2-1 TRBV14 once CASRRMTREFDNEQFF TGTGCCAGCAGACGTATGACCCGGGAGTTCGACAATGAGCAGTTCTTC
TRBD1 TRBJ2-7 TRBV6-1 NA CASRTGVVYEQYF TGTGCCAGCAGGACAGGGGTGGTCTACGAGCAGTACTTC
TRBD1 TRBJ2-3 TRBV6-4 NA CASSETGASTDTQYF TGTGCCAGCAGTGAAACAGGGGCTAGCACAGATACGCAGTATTTT
TRBD2 TRBJ2-1 TRBV5-1 NA CASSLGGTSVNNEQFF TGCGCCAGCAGCTTAGGGGGGACTAGCGTCAACAATGAGCAGTTCTTC
TRBD2 TRBJ2-1 TRBV9 NA CASSVASYSASGPWRRRGNEQFF TGTGCCAGCAGCGTAGCTTCTTATAGTGCTAGCGGTCCCTGGAGACGGAGGGGCAATGAGCAGTTCTTC
TRBD1 TRBJ2-1 TRBV5-8 NA CASSLYRGINNEQFF TGTGCCAGCAGCTTGTACAGGGGCATTAACAATGAGCAGTTCTTC
NA TRBJ2-1 TRBV7-9 NA CASSSSGGGEQFF TGTGCCAGCAGCTCCTCCGGGGGAGGCGAGCAGTTCTTC
NA TRBJ1-3 TRBV4-1 NA CASSPVPGNSGNTIYF TGCGCCAGCAGCCCGGTGCCAGGAAACTCTGGAAACACCATATATTTT
TRBD1 TRBJ1-1 TRBV7-3 NA CASSPGGAGNTEAFF TGTGCCAGCAGCCCAGGGGGCGCGGGGAACACTGAAGCTTTCTTT
NA TRBJ1-1 TRBV21-1 NA CASSKAFSRTGVRAFF TGTGCCAGCAGCAAAGCGTTTTCACGGACAGGGGTACGAGCTTTCTTT
TRBD1 TRBJ1-2 TRBV6-1 medium-sized CASSTGTGAYGYTF TGTGCCAGCAGTACCGGGACAGGGGCCTATGGCTACACCTTC
NA TRBJ2-1 TRBV11-1 NA CASTSPPEYNEQFF TGTGCCAGTACGTCTCCCCCCGAGTACAATGAGCAGTTCTTC
NA TRBJ1-2 TRBV5-5 NA CASSSRQLYGYTF TGTGCCAGCAGCTCGAGACAGCTCTATGGCTACACCTTC
NA TRBJ2-4 TRBV28 NA CASTALSGGRTKNIQYF TGTGCCAGCACCGCCCTCTCCGGCGGGCGCACCAAAAACATTCAGTACTTC
NA TRBJ2-3 TRBV5-1 NA CASSLVGQGTITDTQYF TGCGCCAGCAGCTTGGTCGGGCAGGGTACGATAACAGATACGCAGTATTTT
NA TRBJ1-1 TRBV2 few CASMTGTLHTEAFF TGTGCCAGCATGACAGGTACCCTACACACTGAAGCTTTCTTT
NA TRBJ2-7 TRBV30 NA CAWMTVVYEQYF TGTGCCTGGATGACAGTGGTCTATGAGCAGTACTTC
NA TRBJ1-1 TRBV6-5 NA CASTAAQENTEAFF TGTGCCAGCACTGCAGCCCAGGAGAACACTGAAGCTTTCTTT
TRBD2 TRBJ2-7 TRBV10-2 NA CASSEASGSYEQYF TGCGCCAGCAGTGAGGCTAGCGGGAGCTACGAGCAGTACTTC
NA TRBJ2-1 TRBV4-2 NA CASSQETDTEQFF TGTGCCAGCAGCCAAGAAACTGACACTGAGCAGTTCTTC
NA TRBJ1-1 TRBV5-4 NA CASSPQGPVNTEAFF TGTGCCAGCAGCCCACAGGGTCCTGTGAACACTGAAGCTTTCTTT
TRBD1 TRBJ1-5 TRBV5-5 NA CASSPRQGTNQPQHF TGTGCCAGCAGCCCCCGACAGGGTACGAATCAGCCCCAGCATTTT
TRBD1 TRBJ1-3 TRBV9 NA CASSSTPGQGAGNTIYF TGTGCCAGCAGCTCTACGCCGGGACAGGGGGCTGGAAACACCATATATTTT
TRBD2 TRBJ2-1 TRBV25-1 NA CASTGTSGRSYNEQFF TGTGCCAGCACCGGGACTAGCGGGAGGTCCTACAATGAGCAGTTCTTC
NA TRBJ1-1 TRBV30 few CAWSPSNTEAFF TGTGCCTGGAGTCCATCGAACACTGAAGCTTTCTTT
TRBD1 TRBJ1-1 TRBV11-2 few CASSFRTGGTEAFF TGTGCCAGCAGTTTTAGGACAGGGGGTACTGAAGCTTTCTTT
NA TRBJ1-5 TRBV30 NA CAWSLQVYQPQHF TGTGCCTGGAGTCTACAGGTTTATCAGCCCCAGCATTTT
TRBD2 TRBJ2-1 TRBV6-5 NA CASSPRASGINEQFF TGTGCCAGCAGCCCCCGCGCTAGCGGGATCAATGAGCAGTTCTTC
TRBD1 TRBJ2-7 TRBV27 few CASSPPVRTGGEGEQYF TGTGCCAGCAGTCCACCCGTCAGGACAGGGGGAGAGGGGGAGCAGTACTTC
TRBD2 TRBJ2-1 TRBV7-2 NA CASSGTWTRGEQFF TGTGCCAGCAGCGGTACCTGGACTAGAGGTGAGCAGTTCTTC
TRBD1 TRBJ1-2 TRBV2 NA CARRGTGTSGHTF TGTGCCCGGAGAGGGACAGGGACCTCTGGGCACACCTTC
NA TRBJ2-1 TRBV5-1 once CASSPRGDYNEQFF TGCGCCAGCAGCCCCCGCGGGGATTACAATGAGCAGTTCTTC